This T cell receptor (beta chain) was profiled in a study of T-cell memory formation after mild COVID-19. Study-level points and caveats: Clones that contracted from day 15 to 85 were balanced CD4/CD8, while later expanders leaned CD4+. Contracting CD4+ clones lay largely in CM and EM, with CD8+ ones residing in EMRA.

TCRdb ran MiXCR on the 5' RACE reads and lists one entry per CDR3 protein. The sample carries about 310,000 distinct CDR3 sequences, less than 20% recorded once. This clonotype turned up a few times. What it recognizes is unknown. Per the germline V gene, CDR1 is SGHRS and CDR2 is YFSETQ. The ends lost 4 bases at V and 5 bases at J; junction bases unmatched: 4. CDR3 length equals 13 residues. This chain uses TRBV5-1 with TRBJ1-2, with TRBD1 matching 8 bases. Sequencing was done on a sample of PBMCs or a T cell subset sorted from them (not recorded which). The source is a man between 18 and 35 years old who had mild COVID-19 (a few samples of this study predate the infection). Cell type and time point are not known. Written as DNA, the CDR3 is TGCGCCAGCAGCGCGGACAGGGAATATGGCTACACCTTC. It yields the protein CASSADREYGYTF.